This T cell receptor (beta chain) was identified during a study of early T cells in non-severe SARS-CoV-2 infection. Each single cDNA molecule received a unique molecular identifier. TCRdb used MiXCR to reprocess the 5' RACE reads, holding one entry per CDR3 protein. Of 60,000 to 75,000 distinct CDR3 sequences in the sample, roughly 12% were seen once. This clonotype came up many times. V was pared by 0 bases and J by 5 bases, with 11 bases between. CDR3 length: 14 amino acids. The germline CDR1 and CDR2 sequences are SGHRS and YFSETQ. The sequencing here drew on whole blood, taken at baseline. The TCR was taken from an adult who was a healthcare worker with PCR-confirmed SARS-CoV-2 infection or an uninfected control (not recorded which). The chain links TRBV5-1 to TRBJ2-5, with D possibly called TRBD1 or TRBD2 (5 bases each). CDR3 bases: TGCGCCAGCAGCTTGGTATCGGGGCAGGAGACCCAGTACTTC. It yields the protein CASSLVSGQETQYF.